One and the same sample provided the 8 T cell receptor beta chains below, sequenced in a study of metastatic and nonmetastatic thyroid tumors. Prior to thyroid surgery, none of the patients had received any treatment. Using MiXCR, TCRdb reanalyzed the PCR reads. The table shows under 25,000 clones, with around a quarter occurring only once. Sequenced sample: blood. The receptor source for this set is a female donor with papillary thyroid cancer or a benign thyroid nodule (not recorded which). Some clones in this sample may be carry-over from other donors' samples.

This sequence joins TRBV6-1 and TRBJ2-2, with 10 bases that match TRBD1. The CDR3 is 17 residues long. Germline CDR1 is MNHNS and CDR2 is SASEGT. The J segment lost 5 bases and the V segment lost 6 bases, leaving 12 bases of the junction unmatched. This CDR3 reads CASRRERTGGLTGELFF. CDR3 in DNA: TGTGCCAGCAGAAGAGAACGGACAGGGGGTTTGACCGGGGAGCTGTTTTTT.

This clone was seen a few times. This chain connects TRBV28 to TRBJ1-5; D possibly corresponds to TRBD1 (6 bases). The V gene lost 2 bases and the J gene lost 1 base, with 18 bases spanning the gap. The CDR3 is 18 amino acids. CDR1 is MDHEN, CDR2 SYDVKM, per germline. The CDR3 sequence: CASSLMGAQEGSNQPQHF. The CDR3 nucleotides are TGTGCCAGCAGTTTAATGGGGGCCCAGGAGGGGAGCAATCAGCCCCAGCATTTT.

V and J are TRBV12-3 or TRBV12-4 and TRBJ1-3, with D unclear. Trimming cost V 11 bases and J 2 bases, with 16 bases left between them. The CDR3 consists of 14 residues. In DNA, the CDR3 is TGTGCCGGAGCACGGGAGCCGCCTGGAAACACCATATATTTT. Residues: CAGAREPPGNTIYF.

This clone rates as medium-sized. V is TRBV6-2 or TRBV6-3 and J is TRBJ2-6; D ambiguous. This CDR3 spans 17 amino acids. CDR1 and CDR2 (germline): MNHEY, SVGEGT. V was pared by 5 bases and J by 0 bases, with 14 bases between. This CDR3 is CASSLDSPHSGANVLTF. CDR3 in DNA: TGTGCCAGCAGTCTGGATTCTCCACACTCTGGGGCCAACGTCCTGACTTTC.

V usage is TRBV5-1 and J usage is TRBJ1-1; 9 positions match TRBD1. Germline loops: CDR1 SGHRS, CDR2 YFSETQ. The CDR3 is 16 amino acids. J lost 0 bases, V lost 4 bases, and 7 bases had no gene match. The CDR3 coding sequence is TGCGCCAGCAGCGGCATGGGGACAGGGTTGAACACTGAAGCTTTCTTT. Translation: CASSGMGTGLNTEAFF.

Sample share makes this clone medium-sized (0.01 to 0.1%). The chain joins TRBV11-3 to TRBJ1-1; the D is unclear. Germline-derived CDR1 and CDR2 are SGHNT and YENEEA. The V gene lost 7 bases and the J gene lost 1 base, with 10 bases spanning the gap. The CDR3 runs 13 residues. This CDR3 is CASILWGNTEAFF. In DNA form, the CDR3 reads TGTGCCAGCATCCTGTGGGGGAACACTGAAGCTTTCTTT. The full variable domain, with the rest looked up from reference TRBV11-3 and TRBJ1-1, is EAGVVQSPRYKIIEKKQPVAFWCNPISGHNTLYWYLQNLGQGPELLIRYENEEAVDDSQLPKDRFSAERLKGVDSTLKIQPAELGDSAVYLCASILWGNTEAFFGQGTRLTVV.

On this clone: The junction departs from the called germline gene at one end, perhaps through a read error. The CDR3 nucleotides read TGTGCCAGCGGTGGGGGTGAGCAGTTATTC. This codes for CASGGGEQLF. This chain uses TRBV25-1 with TRBJ2-1; the D call may be TRBD1 or TRBD2 (5 bases each). There are 10 residues in the CDR3. CDR1 is MGHDK and CDR2 is SYGVNS in the germline V gene.

This sequence joins TRBV11-2 and TRBJ2-1; D ambiguous. CDR3 length: 14 residues. CDR1 and CDR2 from the germline V gene are SGHAT and FQNNGV. The ends were cut back, 3 bases at V and 9 bases at J, with 15 bases in the middle. DNA for the CDR3: TGTGCCAGCAGCTTCTTTGGGGAAGGAAGTGAGCAGTTCTTC. Encoded protein: CASSFFGEGSEQFF.